The TCR beta chain under discussion was sequenced for a study of blood T cell dynamics during melanoma immunotherapy. CDR1 and CDR2 (germline): MRHNA, SNTAGT. After removal of 6 bases from V and 3 bases from J, the junction contained 13 bases not matched to a gene. The CDR3 spans 16 residues. Documented time point: week 3, after first cycle of checkpoint inhibitor. Apart from a couple of fast progressors, RECIST 1.1 response was judged 12 weeks post-infusion. Patients had no prior systemic cancer treatment, immunosuppressants or other active cancers. The table came from immunoSEQ multiplex PCR; TCRdb's copy has only in-frame clones and leaves some out. The sample holds about 12,000 clones; roughly 88% are singletons and the top ten take about 4%.

The J gene is TRBJ2-5, the V gene TRBV6-4; 7 bases agree with TRBD2. The TCR comes from a human donor with melanoma. The input for sequencing was blood, taken from a patient treated with checkpoint blockade. CDR3 protein: CASSRPPPGREETQYF. CDR3 sequence (DNA): TGTGCCAGCAGCCGACCACCCCCGGGGAGGGAAGAGACCCAGTACTTC.